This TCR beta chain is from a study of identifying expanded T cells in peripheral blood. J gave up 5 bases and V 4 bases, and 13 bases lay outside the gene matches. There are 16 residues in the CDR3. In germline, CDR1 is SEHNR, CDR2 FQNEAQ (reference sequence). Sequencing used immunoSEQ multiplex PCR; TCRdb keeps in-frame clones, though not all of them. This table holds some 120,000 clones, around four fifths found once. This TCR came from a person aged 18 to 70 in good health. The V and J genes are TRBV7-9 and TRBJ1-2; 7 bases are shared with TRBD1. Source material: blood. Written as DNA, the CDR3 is TGTGCCAGCAGCTCCACCTCTCGGGACAGATTATATGGCTACACCTTC. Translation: CASSSTSRDRLYGYTF.